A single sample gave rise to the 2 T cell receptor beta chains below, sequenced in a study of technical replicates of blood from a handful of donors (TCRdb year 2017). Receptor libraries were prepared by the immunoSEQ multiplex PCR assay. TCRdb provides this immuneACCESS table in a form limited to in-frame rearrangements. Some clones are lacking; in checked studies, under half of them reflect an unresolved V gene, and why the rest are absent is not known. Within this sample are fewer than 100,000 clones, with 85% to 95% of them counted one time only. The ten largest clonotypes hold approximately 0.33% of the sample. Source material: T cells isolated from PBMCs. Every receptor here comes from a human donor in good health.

The CDR3 protein is CASSLYSGGRTGNTIYF. CDR3 sequence (DNA): TGTGCCAGCAGTTTGTATTCAGGGGGTCGCACTGGAAACACCATATATTTT. The chain couples TRBV27 to TRBJ1-3, with TRBD1 matching 7 bases. The V segment lost 3 bases and the J segment 2 bases; nucleotides outside the gene matches: 10. The CDR3 extends over 17 amino acids. Germline CDR1 and CDR2: MNHEY and SMNVEV (reference sequence).

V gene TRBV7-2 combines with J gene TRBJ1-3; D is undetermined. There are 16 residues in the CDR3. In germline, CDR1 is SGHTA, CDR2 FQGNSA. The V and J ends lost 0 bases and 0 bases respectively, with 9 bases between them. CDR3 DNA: TGTGCCAGCAGCTTAGCCCAAGCCATCTCTGGAAACACCATATATTTT. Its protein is CASSLAQAISGNTIYF.